These 3 T cell receptor beta chains share one sample of origin, sequenced in a study of cytomegalovirus exposure and HLA in healthy donors. The PCR had 60 Vbeta and 13 Jbeta primers. TCRdb's table, derived via immunoSEQ multiplex PCR, lists solely in-frame clones and lacks some. In the table there are approximately 130,000 clones, 80% of which are singletons. What was sequenced was PBMCs. The receptors stem from a woman between 35 and 50 years old in good health and CMV-seronegative.

The chain links TRBV12-5 to TRBJ1-2, with D possibly TRBD1 on 6 matching bases. V was trimmed by 1 base and J by 6 bases, leaving 18 bases between them. The CDR3 length is 16 residues. Germline CDR1 reads LGHNT; CDR2 reads FRNRAP. The CDR3 DNA reads TGTGCTAGTGGTTTGGGGGGGCAGGGGAAGACCGATGGCTACACCTTC. This gives the protein CASGLGGQGKTDGYTF.

The sample holds one count of this clone. The V call is TRBV25-1, the J call TRBJ2-2; TRBD1 matches at 8 bases. This CDR3 has 14 amino acids. The ends lost 4 bases at V and 5 bases at J; junction bases unmatched: 3. In germline, CDR1 is MGHDK, CDR2 SYGVNS. The CDR3 sequence: CASSARQGTGELFF. The DNA for the CDR3 is TGTGCCAGCAGTGCCCGACAGGGGACCGGGGAGCTGTTTTTT.

The rearrangement joins TRBV10-3 to TRBJ1-2; D unresolved. Trimming shortened V by 2 bases and J by 4 bases, and 23 bases separated the two germline ends. The CDR3 is 18 residues long. Per germline, CDR1 ENHRY and CDR2 SYGVKD. The CDR3: CAISEDGRGGSGGYGYTF. The CDR3 nucleotides are TGTGCCATCAGTGAGGACGGGCGAGGAGGGTCAGGAGGCTATGGCTACACCTTC.